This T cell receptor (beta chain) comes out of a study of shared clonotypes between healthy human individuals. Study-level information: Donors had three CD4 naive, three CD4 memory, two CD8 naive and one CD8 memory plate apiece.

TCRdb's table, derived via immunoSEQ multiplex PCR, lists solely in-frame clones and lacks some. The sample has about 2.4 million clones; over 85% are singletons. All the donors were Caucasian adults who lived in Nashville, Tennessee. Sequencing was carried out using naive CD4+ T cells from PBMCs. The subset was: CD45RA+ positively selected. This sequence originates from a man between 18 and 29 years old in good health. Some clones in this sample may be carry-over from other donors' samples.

CDR3 in amino acids: CASSPVAGHYNEQFF. CDR3 sequence (DNA): TGTGCCAGCAGTCCGGTAGCGGGACACTACAATGAGCAGTTCTTC. The genes are TRBV27 and TRBJ2-1; TRBD2 agrees at 8 bases. V was clipped by 5 bases and J by 3 bases; unmatched bases: 6. This CDR3 is 15 amino acids long. Per germline, CDR1 MNHEY and CDR2 SMNVEV (reference sequence).